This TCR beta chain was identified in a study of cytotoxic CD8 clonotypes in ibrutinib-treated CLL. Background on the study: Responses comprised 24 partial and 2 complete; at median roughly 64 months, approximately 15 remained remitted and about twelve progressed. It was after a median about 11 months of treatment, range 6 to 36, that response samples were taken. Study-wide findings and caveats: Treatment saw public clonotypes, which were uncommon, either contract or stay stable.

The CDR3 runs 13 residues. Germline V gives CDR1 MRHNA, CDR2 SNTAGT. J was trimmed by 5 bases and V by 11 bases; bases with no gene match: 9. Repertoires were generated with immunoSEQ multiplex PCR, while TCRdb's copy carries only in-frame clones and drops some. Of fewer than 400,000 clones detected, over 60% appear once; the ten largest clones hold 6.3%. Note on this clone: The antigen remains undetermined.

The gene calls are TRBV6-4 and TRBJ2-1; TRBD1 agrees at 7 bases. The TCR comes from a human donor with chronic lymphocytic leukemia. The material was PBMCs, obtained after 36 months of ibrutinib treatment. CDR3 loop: CASSRDRDNEQFF. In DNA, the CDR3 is TGTGCCTCCAGCCGGGACAGAGACAATGAGCAGTTCTTC.